These T cell receptor beta chains were read from a single sample in a study of blood T cell repertoires in COVID-19. Sequenced by immunoSEQ multiplex PCR; TCRdb stores in-frame clones only, minus some. The sample includes 250,000 to 350,000 clones, approximately 85% of them seen just once. The specimen was peripheral blood. These receptor sequences come from a human donor with COVID-19, enrolled during active disease. The donor label of this sample is uncertain. CDR3s include the opening cysteine and the closing phenylalanine or tryptophan. D genes are given only for firm matches. Clone size is shown for a subset of rows, as once, few, many or a class of expanded clone.

d_call,v_call,clone_size,j_call,cdr3_aa,cdr3_nt
NA,TRBV12-3/TRBV12-4,NA,TRBJ1-2,CASTQDAGGYTF,TGTGCCAGCACCCAGGACGCGGGAGGCTACACCTTC
TRBD2,TRBV10-3,once,TRBJ2-1,CAIGALSGSSYNEQFF,TGTGCCATCGGCGCTCTCAGCGGGAGCTCCTACAATGAGCAGTTCTTC
NA,TRBV11-2,few,TRBJ1-3,CASSLDGSGRNTIYF,TGTGCCAGCAGCTTAGATGGGTCAGGCCGAAACACCATATATTTT
NA,TRBV28,few,TRBJ2-3,CASNPGDLGDTQYF,TGTGCCAGCAACCCAGGGGACCTTGGAGATACGCAGTATTTT
NA,TRBV19,NA,TRBJ1-5,CASKEADQPQHF,TGTGCCAGTAAGGAGGCCGATCAGCCCCAGCATTTT
NA,TRBV12-3/TRBV12-4,NA,TRBJ1-1,CASSPILTVEAFF,TGTGCCAGCAGTCCAATCCTGACAGTTGAAGCTTTCTTT
NA,TRBV9,NA,TRBJ2-5,CASSVSDRFQETQYF,TGTGCCAGCAGCGTGTCGGACAGATTCCAAGAGACCCAGTACTTC
TRBD2,TRBV7-4,NA,TRBJ2-5,CASSSGTSGYVTQYF,TGTGCCAGCAGCTCAGGGACTAGCGGGTACGTGACCCAGTACTTC
NA,TRBV5-6,NA,TRBJ1-2,CASSLAQQGGYTF,TGTGCCAGCAGCTTGGCACAGCAGGGTGGCTACACCTTC
TRBD2,TRBV18,NA,TRBJ2-1,CASSPVGGERESYNEQFF,TGTGCCAGCTCACCCGTCGGGGGAGAGCGGGAGTCCTACAATGAGCAGTTCTTC
TRBD1,TRBV29-1,NA,TRBJ2-1,CSVERTGPNNEQFF,TGCAGCGTTGAAAGGACAGGGCCTAACAATGAGCAGTTCTTC
TRBD1,TRBV6-4,NA,TRBJ1-2,CASSPTDRVGYGYTF,TGTGCCAGCAGTCCTACCGACAGGGTTGGATATGGCTACACCTTC
TRBD2,TRBV6-4,NA,TRBJ2-1,CASSATTSGSGNEQFF,TGTGCCAGCAGTGCCACGACTAGCGGGAGTGGGAATGAGCAGTTCTTC
NA,TRBV3-1/TRBV3-2,NA,TRBJ1-2,CASSQGPQVPYGYTF,TGTGCCAGCAGCCAAGGGCCCCAGGTACCCTATGGCTACACCTTC